A selection of T cell receptor beta chains follows, all from one sample in a study of T cell repertoires in cytomegalovirus infection. One entry per CDR3 protein, called by TCRdb with MiXCR from the reads. The sample yields approximately 100,000 distinct CDR3 sequences, 20% to 25% seen once. Source material: CD8+ T cells from PBMCs. The receptors shown here come from a human donor in good health (CMV status not recorded). Some clones in this sample may be carry-over from other donors' samples. The CDR3 runs from the conserved cysteine through the conserved F or W. A D gene is named only where the DNA matches it firmly. Expanded clones get a size class; other rows say once, few or many, or leave the size out.

.	few	TRBV5-1	TRBJ2-3	CASRPGTSTDTQYF	TGCGCCAGCAGGCCGGGCACTAGCACAGATACGCAGTATTTT
TRBD2	few	TRBV4-3	TRBJ2-1	CASSQRTSGYNEQFF	TGCGCCAGCAGCCAAAGGACTAGCGGTTACAATGAGCAGTTCTTC
TRBD2	many	TRBV6-8	TRBJ2-3	CASSYSPSGERTDTQYF	TGTGCCAGCAGTTACTCCCCTAGCGGGGAGAGAACAGATACGCAGTATTTT
.	few	TRBV7-9	TRBJ1-3	CASSFFAQGGGSGNTIYF	TGTGCCAGCAGCTTTTTCGCGCAGGGAGGGGGCTCTGGAAACACCATATATTTT
TRBD2	few	TRBV7-8	TRBJ2-3	CVSSLGLLAVTDTQYF	TGTGTCAGCAGCTTAGGCTTACTAGCGGTCACAGATACGCAGTATTTT
.	many	TRBV7-2	TRBJ2-2	CASSPWGGSTGELFF	TGTGCCAGCAGCCCGTGGGGCGGATCCACCGGGGAGCTGTTTTTT
.	medium-sized	TRBV7-2	TRBJ2-6	CASSPDRPQVSGANVLTF	TGTGCCAGCAGCCCCGATCGCCCTCAGGTCTCTGGGGCCAACGTCCTGACTTTC
.	.	TRBV12-3/TRBV12-4	TRBJ2-7	CASSFSVYEQYF	TGTGCCAGCAGTTTTTCAGTCTACGAGCAGTACTTC
.	.	TRBV10-3	TRBJ2-5	CAISEGYVREETQYF	TGTGCCATCAGTGAAGGATATGTTAGGGAAGAGACCCAGTACTTC
TRBD1	many	TRBV7-8	TRBJ2-5	CASSLSGQGGAETQYF	TGTGCCAGCAGCCTCTCGGGACAGGGTGGTGCAGAGACCCAGTACTTC
.	.	TRBV19	TRBJ2-7	CASSMGRGPSYEQYF	TGTGCCAGTAGTATGGGCCGGGGGCCTTCCTACGAGCAGTACTTC
.	.	TRBV28	TRBJ2-3	CASSFRRVGDTQYF	TGTGCCAGCAGTTTCCGGAGGGTAGGAGATACGCAGTATTTT
.	few	TRBV12-3/TRBV12-4	TRBJ1-2	CASSSDRYGYTF	TGTGCCAGCAGCTCGGACCGGTATGGCTACACCTTC
.	.	TRBV5-1	TRBJ2-5	CASSPRDPTFGTRPSTQYF	TGCGCCAGCAGCCCGCGGGACCCCACATTTGGGACACGTCCGTCGACCCAGTACTTC
.	.	TRBV5-1	TRBJ2-3	CASSLVQARDVKDTQYF	TGCGCCAGCAGCTTGGTTCAGGCCAGGGATGTTAAAGATACGCAGTATTTT
TRBD1	few	TRBV5-5	TRBJ2-1	CASSLSWDRGNEQFF	TGTGCCAGCAGCTTGTCTTGGGACAGGGGGAATGAGCAGTTCTTC
.	few	TRBV11-2	TRBJ1-2	CASSLGQAPYIDYGYTF	TGTGCCAGCAGCTTGGGCCAGGCACCTTACATTGACTATGGCTACACCTTC
.	.	TRBV5-4	TRBJ1-2	CASSFEDHQQGAYGYTF	TGTGCCAGCAGCTTCGAAGACCACCAACAGGGAGCCTATGGCTACACCTTC
TRBD1	many	TRBV7-6	TRBJ2-7	CASSLVSRDRGSYEQYF	TGTGCCAGCAGCTTAGTCTCCCGGGACAGGGGGTCATACGAGCAGTACTTC
.	.	TRBV28	TRBJ1-5	CASRRVYSNQPQHF	TGTGCCAGCAGAAGGGTCTATAGCAATCAGCCCCAGCATTTT
.	few	TRBV28	TRBJ2-7	CASSFQGYSYEQYF	TGTGCCAGCAGTTTCCAGGGGTACTCCTACGAGCAGTACTTC
TRBD2	many	TRBV12-3/TRBV12-4	TRBJ2-1	CASISGLAGSSYNEQFF	TGTGCCAGCATTTCCGGACTAGCGGGGAGCTCCTACAATGAGCAGTTCTTC
TRBD2	many	TRBV6-1	TRBJ2-1	CAGKRDSYNEQFF	TGTGCCGGGAAGCGGGACTCCTACAATGAGCAGTTCTTC
TRBD1	.	TRBV7-9	TRBJ2-7	CASSSDRQGTYF	TGTGCCAGCAGCTCCGACCGACAGGGGACGTACTTC
TRBD1	few	TRBV29-1	TRBJ2-3	CSVRTGQSTDTQYF	TGCAGCGTCCGGACAGGTCAAAGCACAGATACGCAGTATTTT
TRBD2	few	TRBV7-9	TRBJ2-5	CASSPGTISPETQYF	TGTGCCAGCAGCCCGGGGACTATTAGCCCGGAGACCCAGTACTTC
.	many	TRBV6-1	TRBJ2-1	CASSGGTDSYNEQFF	TGTGCCAGCAGTGGCGGGACGGATAGCTACAATGAGCAGTTCTTC
.	.	TRBV7-4	TRBJ1-1	CASSFTGVENTEAFF	TGTGCCAGCAGCTTTACCGGGGTCGAGAACACTGAAGCTTTCTTT
TRBD1	many	TRBV7-2	TRBJ2-1	CASRRTGAPDEQFF	TGTGCCAGCAGGAGGACAGGGGCGCCGGATGAGCAGTTCTTC
.	.	TRBV4-2	TRBJ2-1	CASSQDEVDEQFF	TGTGCCAGCAGCCAAGATGAAGTGGATGAGCAGTTCTTC
TRBD1	.	TRBV10-1	TRBJ2-1	CASSVPPLQGAGPRNEQFF	TGCGCCAGCAGTGTTCCCCCCCTACAGGGGGCGGGACCGAGGAATGAGCAGTTCTTC
.	few	TRBV19	TRBJ1-4	CASSIDGYATNEKLFF	TGTGCCAGTAGTATAGACGGATATGCAACTAATGAAAAACTGTTTTTT
TRBD2	.	TRBV4-2	TRBJ2-3	CASSQPGLAGSTDTQYF	TGTGCCAGCAGCCAACCGGGACTAGCGGGGAGCACAGATACGCAGTATTTT
TRBD1	many	TRBV7-2	TRBJ1-1	CASSSFRGVDTEAFF	TGTGCCAGCAGCTCATTCAGGGGGGTAGACACTGAAGCTTTCTTT
.	.	TRBV6-2/TRBV6-3	TRBJ1-1	CASLRTGLMNTEAFF	TGTGCCAGCCTAAGGACGGGTCTTATGAACACTGAAGCTTTCTTT
.	.	TRBV9	TRBJ2-1	CASSVGWTEGNEQFF	TGTGCCAGCAGCGTAGGGTGGACGGAAGGGAATGAGCAGTTCTTC
TRBD1	.	TRBV7-6	TRBJ2-7	CASGHRRQGANSYEQYF	TGTGCCAGCGGGCATAGGAGACAGGGGGCAAATTCCTACGAGCAGTACTTC
TRBD1	.	TRBV24-1	TRBJ2-1	CATSDRYSGGGGNEQFF	TGTGCCACCAGTGATCGGTATTCAGGGGGCGGTGGGAATGAGCAGTTCTTC
.	many	TRBV7-8	TRBJ1-3	CASSLEVPGNTIYF	TGTGCCAGCAGCTTAGAGGTCCCTGGAAACACCATATATTTT
TRBD1	.	TRBV5-6	TRBJ2-5	CASSLGQPQETQYF	TGTGCCAGCAGCCTGGGACAGCCCCAAGAGACCCAGTACTTC
.	.	TRBV7-9	TRBJ2-2	CATQGGFTGELFF	TGTGCCACCCAAGGGGGGTTCACCGGGGAGCTGTTTTTT
TRBD2	.	TRBV4-3	TRBJ2-1	CASSQPVPSGSDEQFF	TGCGCCAGCAGCCAGCCGGTGCCTAGCGGGAGCGATGAGCAGTTCTTC
TRBD2	many	TRBV7-2	TRBJ2-3	CASSLALSGGNFGGDTQYF	TGTGCCAGCAGCTTAGCGCTTAGCGGGGGTAACTTCGGGGGAGATACGCAGTATTTT
TRBD1	few	TRBV11-2	TRBJ1-4	CASREREYKGALEKLFF	TGTGCCAGCAGAGAACGCGAGTATAAGGGGGCGTTGGAAAAACTGTTTTTT
.	.	TRBV7-9	TRBJ2-1	CASSPSGTYQYNEQFF	TGTGCCAGCAGCCCCTCTGGGACCTACCAATACAATGAGCAGTTCTTC
.	many	TRBV2	TRBJ2-3	CASSEYLGGTDTQYF	TGTGCCAGCAGTGAATATCTAGGGGGCACAGATACGCAGTATTTT
.	many	TRBV6-2/TRBV6-3	TRBJ1-5	CASSPGRDQPQHF	TGTGCCAGCAGCCCGGGACGAGATCAGCCCCAGCATTTT
.	few	TRBV27	TRBJ1-1	CASIGNTEAFF	TGTGCCAGCATTGGGAACACTGAAGCTTTCTTT